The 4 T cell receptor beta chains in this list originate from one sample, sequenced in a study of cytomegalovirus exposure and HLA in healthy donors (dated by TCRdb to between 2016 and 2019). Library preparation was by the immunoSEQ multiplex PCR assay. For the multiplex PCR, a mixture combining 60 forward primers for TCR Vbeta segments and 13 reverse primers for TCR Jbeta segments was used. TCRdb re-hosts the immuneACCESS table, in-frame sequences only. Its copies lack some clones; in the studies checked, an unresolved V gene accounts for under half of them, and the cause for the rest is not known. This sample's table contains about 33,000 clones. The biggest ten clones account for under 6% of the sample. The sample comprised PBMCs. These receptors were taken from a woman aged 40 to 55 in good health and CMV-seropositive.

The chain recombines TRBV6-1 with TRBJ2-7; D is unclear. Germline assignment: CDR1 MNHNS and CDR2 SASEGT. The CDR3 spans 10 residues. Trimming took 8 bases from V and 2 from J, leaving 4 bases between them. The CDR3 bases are TGTGCCAGCCATGCCTACGAGCAGTACTTC. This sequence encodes CASHAYEQYF.

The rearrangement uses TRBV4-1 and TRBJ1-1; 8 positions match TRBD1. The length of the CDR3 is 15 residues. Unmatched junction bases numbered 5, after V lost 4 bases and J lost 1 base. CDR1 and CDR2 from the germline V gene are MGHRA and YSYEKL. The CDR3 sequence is CASSLARGQNTEAFF. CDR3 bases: TGCGCCAGCAGCCTAGCCAGGGGGCAGAACACTGAAGCTTTCTTT.

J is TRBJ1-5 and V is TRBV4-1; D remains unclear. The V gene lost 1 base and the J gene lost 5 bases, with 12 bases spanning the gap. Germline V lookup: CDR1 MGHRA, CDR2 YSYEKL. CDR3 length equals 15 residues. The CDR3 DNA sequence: TGCGCCAGCAGCCAAGGAGACACCACTGATCAGCCCCAGCATTTT. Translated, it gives CASSQGDTTDQPQHF.

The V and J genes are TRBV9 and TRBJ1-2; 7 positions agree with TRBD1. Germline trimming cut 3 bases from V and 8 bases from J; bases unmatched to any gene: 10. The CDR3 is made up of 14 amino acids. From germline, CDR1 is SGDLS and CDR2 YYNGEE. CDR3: CASSDDRAGGGYTF. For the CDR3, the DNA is TGTGCCAGCAGCGACGACAGGGCTGGGGGGGGCTACACCTTC.